These 32 T cell receptor beta chains share one sample of origin, sequenced in a study of T cells in localized non-small cell lung cancer. Data came from immunoSEQ multiplex PCR; TCRdb stores just in-frame clones and leaves some out. This sample has tens of thousands of clones, with around 81% found just once. The sequences come from peripheral blood, collected before any cancer treatment. The receptors shown here come from a female donor over 55 with stage II squamous cell lung carcinoma.

This sequence joins TRBV6-1 and TRBJ2-5; a weak D match, TRBD1 (6 bases). Germline CDR1 reads MNHNS; CDR2 reads SASEGT. Trimming left V 3 bases short and J 1 base short, with 15 bases between. The length of the CDR3 is 16 residues. The CDR3 DNA reads TGTGCCAGCAGTGAGAGTGGGGGCAGTTTCCAAGAGACCCAGTACTTC. Amino acids: CASSESGGSFQETQYF.

The V and J genes are TRBV6-6 and TRBJ1-6; 9 bases align to TRBD1. Germline V gene sequence: CDR1 MNHNY, CDR2 SVGAGI (reference sequence). This CDR3 spans 13 amino acids. V lost 5 bases and J lost 14; bases outside the gene matches: 7. This CDR3 is CASSPGTGLSLHF. In DNA form, the CDR3 reads TGTGCCAGCAGTCCCGGGACAGGGCTATCCCTCCACTTT.

This clone showed up just once. The gene calls are TRBV6-5 and TRBJ1-5; D call uncertain. CDR1 MNHEY and CDR2 SVGAGI come from the germline V gene. The ends were cut back, 6 bases at V and 7 bases at J, with 10 bases in the middle. This CDR3 is 12 amino acids long. As DNA, the CDR3 is TGTGCCAGCAGAGAGGGTCCGCAGCCCCAGCATTTT. Translating it yields CASREGPQPQHF.

This chain links TRBV27 with TRBJ2-7; possibly TRBD1 for D (7 bases). Germline CDR1 reads MNHEY; CDR2 reads SMNVEV (reference sequence). This CDR3 contains 14 residues. Trimming left V 10 bases short and J 0 bases short, with 16 bases between. CDR3 in amino acids: CATRRGRLSYEQYF. The DNA of the CDR3 is TGTGCCACCCGGAGGGGGCGCCTCTCCTACGAGCAGTACTTC.

The chain has TRBV27 and TRBJ1-4; the D is unclear. CDR1 is MNHEY, CDR2 SMNVEV, per germline (reference sequence). V was shortened by 0 bases and J by 3 bases, with 8 bases between the two germline ends. This CDR3 has 15 amino acids. CDR3 residues: CASSLSGIANEKLFF. The CDR3 region has the DNA TGTGCCAGCAGTTTATCGGGAATCGCTAATGAAAAACTGTTTTTT.

The V call is TRBV6-6, the J call TRBJ2-5; TRBD2 aligns across 12 bases. Trimming removed 6 bases from V and 4 bases from J; junction bases left unmatched: 9. Germline CDR1 MNHNY, CDR2 SVGAGI (reference sequence). The CDR3 sequence is 16 residues long. Written as DNA, the CDR3 is TGTGCCAGCAGCACCCGGACTAGCGGGGTTTTAGAGACCCAGTACTTC. As protein: CASSTRTSGVLETQYF.

The CDR3 region is CASRPTGPYNEQFF. The CDR3 region has the DNA TGCGCCAGCAGACCGACAGGTCCCTACAATGAGCAGTTCTTC. The rearrangement links TRBV10-2 to TRBJ2-1; possible D gene TRBD1, 6 bases. V gave up 6 bases and J gave up 2 bases, with 11 bases separating them. The CDR3 is 14 amino acids. From germline, CDR1 is WSHSY and CDR2 SAAADI.

The chain is built from TRBV2 and TRBJ2-6; the match to TRBD1 covers 7 bases. Per the germline V gene, CDR1 is SNHLY and CDR2 is FYNNEI. V shed 4 bases, J shed 0 bases, and the junction held 6 bases outside the gene matches. The CDR3 has 17 residues. CDR3 sequence: CASSAGQPPSGANVLTF. The CDR3, as DNA: TGTGCCAGCAGTGCGGGACAGCCACCCTCTGGGGCCAACGTCCTGACTTTC.

J is TRBJ2-2 and V is TRBV7-2; 7 positions match TRBD2. The germline V gene has CDR1 SGHTA and CDR2 FQGNSA. This CDR3 spans 14 amino acids. V was clipped by 0 bases and J by 5 bases; unmatched bases: 0. The CDR3 here is CASSLALATGELFF. The CDR3 nucleotides read TGTGCCAGCAGCTTAGCACTAGCGACCGGGGAGCTGTTTTTT.

The chain employs TRBV2 and TRBJ1-1; D not certain. This CDR3 spans 14 amino acids. The germline V gene has CDR1 SNHLY and CDR2 FYNNEI. V lost 4 bases to trimming and J lost 0 bases, with 9 bases between them. The CDR3 sequence is CASSGWGVNTEAFF. The DNA for the CDR3 is TGTGCCAGCAGTGGGTGGGGAGTGAACACTGAAGCTTTCTTT. Looking up the rest from reference TRBV2 and TRBJ1-1 gives the full variable domain: EPEVTQTPSHQVTQMGQEVILRCVPISNHLYFYWYRQILGQKVEFLVSFYNNEISEKSEIFDDQFSVERPDGSNFTLKIRSTKLEDSAMYFCASSGWGVNTEAFFGQGTRLTVV.

The V gene is TRBV6-5, the J gene TRBJ2-7; D is perhaps TRBD1 (6 bases). This CDR3 is built from 15 residues. CDR1 and CDR2 from the germline V gene are MNHEY and SVGAGI. Deletions cut 8 bases from V and 6 bases from J, with 23 bases between. CDR3 bases: TGTGCCAGCTCCGACCTAGGGGGTTCTCTGGGCGAGCAGTACTTC. Its protein is CASSDLGGSLGEQYF.

The chain combines TRBV6-6 with TRBJ1-1; D is uncertain. Germline assignment: CDR1 MNHNY and CDR2 SVGAGI (reference sequence). Trimming took off 2 bases at V and 11 bases at J, with 12 bases between the two ends. The CDR3 loop spans 12 amino acids. CDR3 sequence: CASSYLPGLAFF. The CDR3 nucleotides are TGTGCCAGCAGTTACCTCCCCGGTCTGGCTTTCTTT.

The chain recombines TRBV7-9 with TRBJ1-2; D is ambiguous. Germline CDR1 and CDR2: SEHNR and FQNEAQ (reference sequence). Trimming stripped 5 bases from V and 4 bases from J, with 14 bases between. The CDR3 loop spans 14 amino acids. The CDR3, as DNA: TGTGCCAGCAGCCCTGGAGGCCGAGGCTATGGCTACACCTTC. This gives the protein CASSPGGRGYGYTF.

The genes are TRBV6-6 and TRBJ2-5; 8 nucleotides align to TRBD1. Germline V lookup: CDR1 MNHNY, CDR2 SVGAGI (reference sequence). The CDR3 is 13 residues long. The V gene end was trimmed by 6 bases and the J gene end by 3 bases; junction bases not matched to a gene: 3. The CDR3 reads CASSTTGEETQYF. The CDR3 DNA reads TGTGCCAGCAGCACGACAGGGGAAGAGACCCAGTACTTC.

The CDR3 DNA sequence: TGTGCCAGCTCACCGCTGGCAGAAGCCTACGAGCAGTACTTC. The encoded protein is CASSPLAEAYEQYF. The chain couples TRBV18 to TRBJ2-7; no clear D. The germline CDR1 and CDR2 sequences are KGHSH and LQKENI. V lost 3 bases and J lost 2, with 11 bases in between. This CDR3 is 14 amino acids long.

The V gene is TRBV19, the J gene TRBJ1-4, with a possible D match to TRBD1 (5 bases). The V and J ends lost 6 bases and 7 bases respectively, with 15 bases between them. CDR1 is LNHDA, CDR2 SQIVND, per germline (reference sequence). The CDR3 length is 14 residues. The CDR3 DNA is TGTGCCAGTAGAGGGGACCTATGGGGTGAAAAACTGTTTTTT. Translating gives CASRGDLWGEKLFF. The variable domain in full, completed from reference TRBV19 and TRBJ1-4, reads DGGITQSPKYLFRKEGQNVTLSCEQNLNHDAMYWYRQDPGQGLRLIYYSQIVNDFQKGDIAEGYSVSREKKESFPLTVTSAQKNPTAFYLCASRGDLWGEKLFFGSGTQLSVL.

This chain links TRBV6-1 with TRBJ1-6; TRBD1 matches at 8 bases. Trimming took 5 bases from V and 7 from J; bases not matched to a gene: 7. The CDR3 runs to 15 residues. Germline CDR1 reads MNHNS; CDR2 reads SASEGT. This CDR3 reads CASSSVDRGNSPLHF. DNA of the CDR3: TGTGCCAGCAGTTCCGTCGACAGGGGCAATTCACCCCTCCACTTT.

The rearrangement joins TRBV5-1 to TRBJ2-1; unclear D gene. The germline CDR1 and CDR2 sequences are SGHRS and YFSETQ. This CDR3 spans 16 amino acids. V was pared by 0 bases and J by 4 bases, with 14 bases between. The CDR3 is CASSLARFAAYNEQFF. The DNA of the CDR3 is TGCGCCAGCAGCTTGGCGCGGTTTGCAGCTTACAATGAGCAGTTCTTC.

This clone was detected once. The V call is TRBV9, the J call TRBJ2-7; a weak D match, TRBD1 (5 bases). Germline CDR1 SGDLS, CDR2 YYNGEE. V dropped 2 bases and J dropped 3 bases, with 12 bases sitting between them. The CDR3 has 14 amino acids. As DNA, the CDR3 is TGTGCCAGCAGCGTTGCGGACACTAACTACGAGCAGTACTTC. This translates into CASSVADTNYEQYF.

This clone has only one observation. The rearrangement links TRBV5-6 to TRBJ1-1; maybe TRBD1 (6 bases). Germline V gives CDR1 SGHDT, CDR2 YYEEEE. V lost 4 bases, J lost 6 bases, and 10 bases lay in between. The CDR3 runs to 12 residues. CDR3 nucleotides: TGTGCCAGCAGCCACAGGGTATCTGAAGCTTTCTTT. It codes for CASSHRVSEAFF.

V and J are TRBV5-1 and TRBJ2-1; TRBD2 is a possible D gene (5 bases). The CDR3 sequence is 15 residues long. Germline V CDR1 and CDR2: SGHRS, YFSETQ. V was cut by 2 bases and J by 7 bases, with 16 bases left in between. The CDR3 bases are TGCGCCAGCAGCTTATCGGGCAGCCCGGGGAATGAGCAGTTCTTC. This gives the protein CASSLSGSPGNEQFF.

The V gene is TRBV29-1, the J gene TRBJ2-7; tentatively, D is TRBD1 (5 bases). Germline values: CDR1 SQVTM, CDR2 ANQGSEA. The V end was cut by 3 bases, the J end by 5 bases, with 11 bases between. The CDR3 runs 12 residues. The CDR3: CSVERSGNEQYF. The CDR3 DNA is TGCAGCGTTGAGCGGTCAGGGAACGAGCAGTACTTC.

This sequence joins TRBV5-4 and TRBJ1-1; no definite D call. V lost 6 bases to trimming and J lost 2 bases, with 17 bases between them. CDR1 SGHNT and CDR2 YYREEE come from the germline V gene (reference sequence). This CDR3 spans 15 amino acids. The CDR3 region has the DNA TGTGCCAGCAAGCCTGCCCTGGCAGACAACACTGAAGCTTTCTTT. Translation: CASKPALADNTEAFF. Using reference TRBV5-4 and TRBJ1-1 for the parts outside the CDR3, the full variable domain is ETGVTQSPTHLIKTRGQQVTLRCSSQSGHNTVSWYQQALGQGPQFIFQYYREEENGRGNFPPRFSGLQFPNYSSELNVNALELDDSALYLCASKPALADNTEAFFGQGTRLTVV.

The genes are TRBV30 and TRBJ1-2; D is unresolved. The CDR3 length is 13 residues. Per the germline V gene, CDR1 is GTSNPN and CDR2 is SVGIG (reference sequence). The V end lost 5 bases, the J end lost 8 bases, and 18 bases lay between the germline ends. The CDR3 DNA is TGTGCCTGGGGTCTGGGCCAGTCCAACGGCTACACCTTC. Protein: CAWGLGQSNGYTF.

J is TRBJ1-6 and V is TRBV18; D remains ambiguous. V lost 5 bases, J lost 7 bases, and 9 bases lay in between. The CDR3 has 13 residues. Germline assignment: CDR1 KGHSH and CDR2 LQKENI. In DNA, the CDR3 is TGTGCCAGCTCAAGCGACACCAATTCACCCCTCCACTTT. It encodes CASSSDTNSPLHF.

This chain links TRBV19 with TRBJ2-7; D is possibly TRBD2 (5 bases). Deletions cut 3 bases from V and 6 bases from J, with 18 bases between. Germline V gene data show CDR1 as LNHDA and CDR2 as SQIVND (reference sequence). This CDR3 contains 15 residues. CDR3 nucleotide sequence: TGTGCCAGTAGTATCTTTTCGGGGAAGGCCGTCGAGCAGTACTTC. Translating it yields CASSIFSGKAVEQYF.

This chain links TRBV18 with TRBJ2-2, with a weak D call TRBD1 (6 bases). Trimming took 6 bases from V and 1 from J, leaving 15 bases between them. Per germline, CDR1 KGHSH and CDR2 LQKENI. CDR3 size: 16 residues. CDR3 coding DNA: TGTGCCAGCTCTATAATACAGGGAGAGAACACCGGGGAGCTGTTTTTT. Its protein product is CASSIIQGENTGELFF.

V gene TRBV2 combines with J gene TRBJ1-2; the D gene is possibly TRBD1 (5 bases). Trimming took 5 bases from V and 2 from J, leaving 12 bases between them. Germline V gene data show CDR1 as SNHLY and CDR2 as FYNNEI. This CDR3 comprises 14 residues. The CDR3 DNA sequence: TGTGCCAGCAGTTCGACAGAAGTAAACTATGGCTACACCTTC. Its translation: CASSSTEVNYGYTF. Drawing the rest from reference TRBV2 and TRBJ1-2, the complete variable domain is EPEVTQTPSHQVTQMGQEVILRCVPISNHLYFYWYRQILGQKVEFLVSFYNNEISEKSEIFDDQFSVERPDGSNFTLKIRSTKLEDSAMYFCASSSTEVNYGYTFGSGTRLTVV.

This clone was picked up a small number of times. The chain couples TRBV7-2 to TRBJ1-5, with TRBD1 matching over 7 bases. Germline V lookup: CDR1 SGHTA, CDR2 FQGNSA. The CDR3 contains 15 residues. The junction had 6 bases not matched to a gene; V was cut back by 5 bases and J by 2 bases. The CDR3 spells CASSQTGTGNQPQHF. The CDR3 DNA follows: TGTGCCAGCAGCCAAACCGGGACAGGCAATCAGCCCCAGCATTTT.

The chain has TRBV7-8 and TRBJ2-2; 12 bases are a match to TRBD2. The CDR3 extends over 16 amino acids. Losses at the gene ends were 5 bases for V and 1 base for J; bases not matched to a gene: 2. Germline lookup yields CDR1 SGHVS and CDR2 FQNEAQ. The DNA of the CDR3 is TGTGCCAGCAGCAGGGGACTAGCGGGGAACACCGGGGAGCTGTTTTTT. It encodes CASSRGLAGNTGELFF.

This chain connects TRBV7-9 to TRBJ2-2; 7 positions match TRBD2. CDR3 length: 16 residues. Germline lookup yields CDR1 SEHNR and CDR2 FQNEAQ (reference sequence). The J segment lost 6 bases and the V segment lost 5 bases, leaving 12 bases of the junction unmatched. The CDR3 nucleotides are TGTGCCAGCAGCCCTCGACTAGCTACGGATGCCGGGGAGCTGTTTTTT. Translation gives CASSPRLATDAGELFF.

This sequence joins TRBV6-5 and TRBJ2-3; unclear D gene. Germline values: CDR1 MNHEY, CDR2 SVGAGI. The V end was cut by 4 bases, the J end by 0 bases, with 14 bases between. The CDR3 runs 16 residues. CDR3 amino acids: CASSSRRPESTDTQYF. The CDR3 DNA reads as TGTGCCAGCAGTTCCCGACGGCCTGAGAGCACAGATACGCAGTATTTT.